This TCR beta chain was profiled in a study of blood T cell repertoires in COVID-19. About the research overall: COVID-19 samples from acute and convalescent phases originated in the United States, Italy and Spain. PBMCs, B-cell-depleted T cells, or T cells provided the cDNA or gDNA that made up the material.

Trimming removed 3 bases at V and 4 bases at J, with 10 bases between. The germline gives CDR1 LNHDA, CDR2 SQIVND (reference sequence). The CDR3 extends over 14 amino acids. Original methodology: Amplified reference gene primers provided the basis for estimating nucleated cell counts. The assay was immunoSEQ multiplex PCR, and TCRdb's table has in-frame clones only and misses some. That table furnishes V, J and clone size, whereas the DNA furnished D and trimming. The sample has roughly 170,000 clones, approximately 74% seen once. The sequencing sample was made of peripheral blood. The chain links TRBV19 to TRBJ1-3; D unclear. The TCR originated in a woman aged 80 or over with acute or convalescent COVID-19. The chain's CDR3 is CASSIGTQGNTIYF. The CDR3, as DNA: TGTGCCAGTAGTATTGGTACTCAAGGAAACACCATATATTTT.